This entry concerns a single TCR beta chain. Method: immunoSEQ multiplex PCR; TCRdb's copy keeps in-frame clones and lacks some. Altogether 88,000 or so clones are present, 92% being singletons, with the ten largest covering roughly 1.4%. V dropped 4 bases and J dropped 3; count of bases not matched to a gene: 5. The CDR3 sequence is 14 residues long. Germline assignment: CDR1 SGHVS and CDR2 FNYEAQ. This sample was taken from a study of T cell changes during pregnancy in multiple sclerosis. This TCR derives from a female donor with multiple sclerosis, enrolled in a pregnancy study. The chain carries TRBV7-6 and TRBJ1-1, with 7 bases aligning to TRBD1. The starting material was peripheral blood, obtained before pregnancy. CDR3 sequence: CASSWRGRDTEAFF. CDR3 bases: TGTGCCAGCAGCTGGAGGGGGCGGGACACTGAAGCTTTCTTT. The full variable domain, completed using reference TRBV7-6 and TRBJ1-1, is GAGVSQSPRYKVTKRGQDVALRCDPISGHVSLYWYRQALGQGPEFLTYFNYEAQQDKSGLPNDRFSAERPEGSISTLTIQRTEQRDSAMYRCASSWRGRDTEAFFGQGTRLTVV.